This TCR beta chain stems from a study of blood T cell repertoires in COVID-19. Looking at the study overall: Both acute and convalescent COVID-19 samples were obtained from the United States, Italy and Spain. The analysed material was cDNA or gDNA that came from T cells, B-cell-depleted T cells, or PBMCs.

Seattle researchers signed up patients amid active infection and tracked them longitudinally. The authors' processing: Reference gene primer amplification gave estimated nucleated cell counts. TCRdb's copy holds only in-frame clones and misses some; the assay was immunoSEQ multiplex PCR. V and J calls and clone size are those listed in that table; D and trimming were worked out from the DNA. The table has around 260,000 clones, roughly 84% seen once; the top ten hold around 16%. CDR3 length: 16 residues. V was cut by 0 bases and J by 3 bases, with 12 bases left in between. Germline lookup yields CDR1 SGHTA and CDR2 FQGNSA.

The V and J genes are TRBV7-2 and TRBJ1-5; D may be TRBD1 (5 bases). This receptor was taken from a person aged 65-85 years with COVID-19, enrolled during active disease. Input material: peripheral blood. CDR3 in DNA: TGTGCCAGCAGCTTAGCGCGTTCGACAGCCAATCAGCCCCAGCATTTT. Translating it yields CASSLARSTANQPQHF. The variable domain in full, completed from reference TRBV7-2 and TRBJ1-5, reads GAGVSQSPSNKVTEKGKDVELRCDPISGHTALYWYRQSLGQGLEFLIYFQGNSAPDKSGLPSDRFSAERTGGSVSTLTIQRTQQEDSAVYLCASSLARSTANQPQHFGDGTRLSIL.